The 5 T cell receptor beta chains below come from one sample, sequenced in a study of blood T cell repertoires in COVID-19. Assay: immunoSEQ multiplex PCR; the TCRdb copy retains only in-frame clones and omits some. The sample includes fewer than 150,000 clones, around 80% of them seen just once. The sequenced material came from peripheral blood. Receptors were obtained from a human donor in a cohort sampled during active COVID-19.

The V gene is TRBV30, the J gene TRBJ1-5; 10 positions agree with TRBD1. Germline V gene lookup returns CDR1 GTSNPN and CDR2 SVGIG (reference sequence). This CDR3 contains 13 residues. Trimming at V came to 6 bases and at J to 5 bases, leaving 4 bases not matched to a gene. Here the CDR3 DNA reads TGTGCCTGTGAGGGACAGGGGTATCAGCCCCAGCATTTT. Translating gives CACEGQGYQPQHF.

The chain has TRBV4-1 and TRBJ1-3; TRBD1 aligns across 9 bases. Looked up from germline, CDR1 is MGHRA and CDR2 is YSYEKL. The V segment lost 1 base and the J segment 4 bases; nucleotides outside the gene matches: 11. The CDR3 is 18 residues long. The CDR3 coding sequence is TGCGCCAGCAGCCAAGGGCCTTTCACAGGGGGCCGGGGAAACACCATATATTTT. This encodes CASSQGPFTGGRGNTIYF.

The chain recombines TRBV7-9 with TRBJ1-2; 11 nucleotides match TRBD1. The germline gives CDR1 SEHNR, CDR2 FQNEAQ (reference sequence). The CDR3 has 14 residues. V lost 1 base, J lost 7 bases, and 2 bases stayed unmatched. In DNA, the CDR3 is TGTGCCAGCAGCTTAGGGGACAGGGGGGCTGGCTACACCTTC. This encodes CASSLGDRGAGYTF.

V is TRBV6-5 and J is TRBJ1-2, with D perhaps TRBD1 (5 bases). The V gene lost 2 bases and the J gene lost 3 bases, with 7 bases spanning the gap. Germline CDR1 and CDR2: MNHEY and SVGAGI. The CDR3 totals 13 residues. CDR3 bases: TGTGCCAGCAGTTACCGACAGTACTATGGCTACACCTTC. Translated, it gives CASSYRQYYGYTF.

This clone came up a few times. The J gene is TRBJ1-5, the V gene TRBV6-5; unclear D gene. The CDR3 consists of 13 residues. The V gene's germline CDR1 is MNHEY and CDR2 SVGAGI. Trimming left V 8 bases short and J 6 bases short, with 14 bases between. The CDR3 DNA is TGTGCCAGCGCGGTAATTTCTGGTCAGCCCCAGCATTTT. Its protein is CASAVISGQPQHF.